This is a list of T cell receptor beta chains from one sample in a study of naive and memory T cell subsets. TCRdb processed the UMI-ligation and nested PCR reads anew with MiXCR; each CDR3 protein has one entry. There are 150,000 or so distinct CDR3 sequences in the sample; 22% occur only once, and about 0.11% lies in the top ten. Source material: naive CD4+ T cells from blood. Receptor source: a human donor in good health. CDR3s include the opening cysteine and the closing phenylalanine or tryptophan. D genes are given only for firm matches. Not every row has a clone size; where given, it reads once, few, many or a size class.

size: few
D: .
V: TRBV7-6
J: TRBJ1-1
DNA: TGTGCCAGCAGCCCCAGGGAGAACACTGAAGCTTTCTTT
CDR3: CASSPRENTEAFF

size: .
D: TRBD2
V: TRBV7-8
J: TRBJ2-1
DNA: TGTGCCAGCAGCTTATACAGCGGGAGGGGCAATGAGCAGTTCTTC
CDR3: CASSLYSGRGNEQFF

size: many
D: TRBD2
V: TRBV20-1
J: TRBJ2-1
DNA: TGCAGTGCTAATAAACTAGCGGGAGGGTTGGATGAGCAGTTCTTC
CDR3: CSANKLAGGLDEQFF

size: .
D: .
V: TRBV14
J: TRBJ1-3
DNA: TGTGCCAGCAGCCAAGGTTTCGTCGGAGCTGGAAACACCATATATTTT
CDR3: CASSQGFVGAGNTIYF

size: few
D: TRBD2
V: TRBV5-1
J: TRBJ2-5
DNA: TGCGCCAGCAGCACAACCGGGACTAGGTTAGAGACCCAGTACTTC
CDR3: CASSTTGTRLETQYF

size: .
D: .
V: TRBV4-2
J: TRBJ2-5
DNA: TGTGCCAGCAGCCAAGAAGGGGGAGGCCCAGAGACCCAGTACTTC
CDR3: CASSQEGGGPETQYF

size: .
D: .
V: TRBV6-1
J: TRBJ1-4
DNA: TGTGCCAGCAGTCTTGTCGGCGAAAAACTGTTTTTT
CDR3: CASSLVGEKLFF

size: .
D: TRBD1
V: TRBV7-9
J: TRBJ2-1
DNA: TGTGCCAGCAGCCCGAGACAGGGGATTCTCAATGAGCAGTTCTTC
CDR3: CASSPRQGILNEQFF

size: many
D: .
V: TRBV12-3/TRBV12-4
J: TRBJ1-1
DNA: TGTGCCAGCAGTTTTCACGGTTCCGCTGAAGCTTTCTTT
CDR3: CASSFHGSAEAFF

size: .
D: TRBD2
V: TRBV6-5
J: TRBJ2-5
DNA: TGTGCCAGCAGTTACTCGAACCAGAGGGGAGGGAAGACCCAGTACTTC
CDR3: CASSYSNQRGGKTQYF

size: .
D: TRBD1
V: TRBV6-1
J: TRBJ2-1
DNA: TGTGCCAGCAGCGGGGGACAGGGGGTTCGCAATGAGCAGTTCTTC
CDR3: CASSGGQGVRNEQFF

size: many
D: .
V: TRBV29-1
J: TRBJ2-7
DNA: TGCAGCGTCGGCGGGGTACTCTCCTACGAGCAGTACTTC
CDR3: CSVGGVLSYEQYF

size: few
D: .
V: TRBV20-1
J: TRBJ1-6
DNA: TGCAGTACCCCTCACCCCGGGACGACTGGAGGAACACCCCTCCACTTT
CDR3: CSTPHPGTTGGTPLHF

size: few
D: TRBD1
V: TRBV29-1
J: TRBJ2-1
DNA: TGCAGCGTTGAAAGCGTCTCAGGGGGCTACAATGAGCAGTTCTTC
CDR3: CSVESVSGGYNEQFF

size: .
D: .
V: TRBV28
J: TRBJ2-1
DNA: TGTGCCACTCATGGAAGCTCCTACAATGAGCAGTTCTTC
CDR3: CATHGSSYNEQFF

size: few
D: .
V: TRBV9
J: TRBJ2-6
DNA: TGTGCCAGCAGCGTAGAGAATGTGGGCTCTGGGGCCAACGTCCTGACTTTC
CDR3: CASSVENVGSGANVLTF

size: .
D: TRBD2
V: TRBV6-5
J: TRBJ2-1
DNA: TGTGCCAGCAGTACCCCCGGGGGGGTTGGTGAGCAGTTCTTC
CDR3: CASSTPGGVGEQFF

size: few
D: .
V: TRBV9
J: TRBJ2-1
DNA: TGTGCCAGCAGCGAAGGTGTTTACAATGTGAATGAGCAGTTCTTC
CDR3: CASSEGVYNVNEQFF

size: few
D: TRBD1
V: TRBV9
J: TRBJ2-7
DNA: TGTGCCAGCAGCGTATCGGGACAGGGGAACTTCTACGAGCAGTACTTC
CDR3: CASSVSGQGNFYEQYF

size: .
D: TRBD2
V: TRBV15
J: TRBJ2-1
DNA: TGTGCCACCAGCAGAGATAGAGGCCGCGGGAGCGGGTTCTTC
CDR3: CATSRDRGRGSGFF

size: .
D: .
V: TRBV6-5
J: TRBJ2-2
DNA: TGTGCCAGCAGTTACAGGAGTTACACCGGGGAGCTGTTTTTT
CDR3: CASSYRSYTGELFF

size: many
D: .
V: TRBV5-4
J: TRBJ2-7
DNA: TGTGCCAGCAGCTTTTTTTCAGGGGACGAGCAGTACTTC
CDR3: CASSFFSGDEQYF

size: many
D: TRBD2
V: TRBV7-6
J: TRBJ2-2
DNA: TGTGCCAGCAGCCCGAGGACTCTAGCGGGAAGCGGGGAGCTGTTTTTT
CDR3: CASSPRTLAGSGELFF

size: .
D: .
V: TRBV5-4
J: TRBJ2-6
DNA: TGTGCCAGCAGCGGGCCCGGGATACTCTCTGGGGCCAACGTCCTGACTTTC
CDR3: CASSGPGILSGANVLTF

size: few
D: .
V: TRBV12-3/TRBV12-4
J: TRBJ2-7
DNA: TGTGCCAGCAGTCCCCAGGGGAGAGGCTACGAGCAGTACTTC
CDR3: CASSPQGRGYEQYF

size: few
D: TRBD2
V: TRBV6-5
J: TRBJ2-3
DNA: TGTGCCAGCAGTTTATCGGGACTAGCGGGCGGGGATACGCAGTATTTT
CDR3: CASSLSGLAGGDTQYF

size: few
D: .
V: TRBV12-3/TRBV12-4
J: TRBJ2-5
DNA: TGTGCCAGCACAATTAGCGGAGCCCGTGGGGAGACCCAGTACTTC
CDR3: CASTISGARGETQYF

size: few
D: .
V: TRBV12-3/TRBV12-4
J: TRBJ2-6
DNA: TGTGCCAGCAGTTTAACCAACTCTGGGGCCAACGTCCTGACTTTC
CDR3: CASSLTNSGANVLTF

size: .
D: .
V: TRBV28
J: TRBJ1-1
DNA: TGTGCCAGCAGACGGAGTGGCACTGAAGCTTTCTTT
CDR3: CASRRSGTEAFF

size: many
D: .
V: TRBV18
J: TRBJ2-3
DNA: TGTGCCAGCTCACCGGGATTCACAGATACGCAGTATTTT
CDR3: CASSPGFTDTQYF

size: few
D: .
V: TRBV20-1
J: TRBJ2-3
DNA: TGCAGTGCTAGTGGGCTAGCGTGGGCTCCAGATACGCAGTATTTT
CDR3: CSASGLAWAPDTQYF